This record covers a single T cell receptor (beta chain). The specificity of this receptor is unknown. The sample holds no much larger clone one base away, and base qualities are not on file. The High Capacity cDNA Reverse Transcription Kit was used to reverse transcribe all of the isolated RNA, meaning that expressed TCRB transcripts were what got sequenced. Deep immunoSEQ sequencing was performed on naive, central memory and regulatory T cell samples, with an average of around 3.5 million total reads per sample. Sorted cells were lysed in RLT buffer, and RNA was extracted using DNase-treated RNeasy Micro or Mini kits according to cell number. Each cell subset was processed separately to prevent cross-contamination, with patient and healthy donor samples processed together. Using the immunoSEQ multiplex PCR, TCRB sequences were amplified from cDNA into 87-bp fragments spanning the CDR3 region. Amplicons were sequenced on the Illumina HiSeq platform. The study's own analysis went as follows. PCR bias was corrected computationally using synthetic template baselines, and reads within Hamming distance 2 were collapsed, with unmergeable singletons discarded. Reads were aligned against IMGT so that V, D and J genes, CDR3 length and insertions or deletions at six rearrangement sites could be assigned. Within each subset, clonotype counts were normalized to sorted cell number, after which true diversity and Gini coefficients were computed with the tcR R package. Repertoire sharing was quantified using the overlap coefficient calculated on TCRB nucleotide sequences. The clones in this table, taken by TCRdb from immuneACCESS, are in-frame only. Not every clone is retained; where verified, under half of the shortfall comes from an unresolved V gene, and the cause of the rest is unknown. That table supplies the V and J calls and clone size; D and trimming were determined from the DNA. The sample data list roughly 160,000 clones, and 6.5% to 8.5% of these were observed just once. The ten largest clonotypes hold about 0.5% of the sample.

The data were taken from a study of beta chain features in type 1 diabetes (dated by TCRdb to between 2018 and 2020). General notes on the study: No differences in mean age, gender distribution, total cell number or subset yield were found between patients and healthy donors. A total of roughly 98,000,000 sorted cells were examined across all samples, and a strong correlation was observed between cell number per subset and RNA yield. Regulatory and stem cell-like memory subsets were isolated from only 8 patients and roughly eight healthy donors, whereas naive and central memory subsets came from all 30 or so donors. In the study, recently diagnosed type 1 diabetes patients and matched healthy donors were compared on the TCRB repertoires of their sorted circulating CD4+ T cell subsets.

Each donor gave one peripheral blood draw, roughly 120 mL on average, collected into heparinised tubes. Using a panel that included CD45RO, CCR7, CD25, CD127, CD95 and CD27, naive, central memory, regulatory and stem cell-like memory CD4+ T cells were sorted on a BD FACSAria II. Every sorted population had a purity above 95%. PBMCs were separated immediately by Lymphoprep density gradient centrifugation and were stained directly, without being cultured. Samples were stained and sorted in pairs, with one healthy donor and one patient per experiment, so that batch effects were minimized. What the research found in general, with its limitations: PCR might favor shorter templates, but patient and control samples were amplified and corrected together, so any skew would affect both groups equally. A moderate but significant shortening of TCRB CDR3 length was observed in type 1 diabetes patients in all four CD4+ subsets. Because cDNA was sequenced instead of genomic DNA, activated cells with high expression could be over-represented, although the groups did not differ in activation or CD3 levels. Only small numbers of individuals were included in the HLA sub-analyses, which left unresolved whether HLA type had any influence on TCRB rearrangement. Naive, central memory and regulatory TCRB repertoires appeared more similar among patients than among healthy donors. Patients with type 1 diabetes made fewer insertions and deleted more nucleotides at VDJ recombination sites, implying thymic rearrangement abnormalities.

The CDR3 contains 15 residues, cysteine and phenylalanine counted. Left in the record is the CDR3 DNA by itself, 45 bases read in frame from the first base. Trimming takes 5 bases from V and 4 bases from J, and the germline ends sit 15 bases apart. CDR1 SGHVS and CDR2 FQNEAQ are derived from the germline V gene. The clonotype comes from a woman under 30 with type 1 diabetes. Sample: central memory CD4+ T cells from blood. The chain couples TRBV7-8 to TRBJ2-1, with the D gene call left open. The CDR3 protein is CASSPDNSAYNEQFF. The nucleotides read TGTGCCAGCAGCCCTGACAATAGTGCATACAATGAGCAGTTCTTC.